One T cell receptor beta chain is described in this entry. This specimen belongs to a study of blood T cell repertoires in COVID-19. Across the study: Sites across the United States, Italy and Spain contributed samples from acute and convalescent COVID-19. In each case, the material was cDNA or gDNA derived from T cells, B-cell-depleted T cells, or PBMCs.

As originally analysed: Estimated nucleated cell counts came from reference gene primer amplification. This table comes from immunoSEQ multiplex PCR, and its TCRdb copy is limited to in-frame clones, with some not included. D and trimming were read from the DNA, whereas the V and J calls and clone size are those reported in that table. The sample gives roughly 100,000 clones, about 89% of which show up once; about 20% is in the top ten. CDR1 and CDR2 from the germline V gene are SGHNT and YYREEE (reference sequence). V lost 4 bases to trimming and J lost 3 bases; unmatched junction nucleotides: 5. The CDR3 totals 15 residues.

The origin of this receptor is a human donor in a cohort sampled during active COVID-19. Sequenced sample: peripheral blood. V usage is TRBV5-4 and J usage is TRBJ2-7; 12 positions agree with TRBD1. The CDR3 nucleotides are TGTGCCAGCAGCACGGGGACAGGGGGCTTCTACGAGCAGTACTTC. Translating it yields CASSTGTGGFYEQYF.